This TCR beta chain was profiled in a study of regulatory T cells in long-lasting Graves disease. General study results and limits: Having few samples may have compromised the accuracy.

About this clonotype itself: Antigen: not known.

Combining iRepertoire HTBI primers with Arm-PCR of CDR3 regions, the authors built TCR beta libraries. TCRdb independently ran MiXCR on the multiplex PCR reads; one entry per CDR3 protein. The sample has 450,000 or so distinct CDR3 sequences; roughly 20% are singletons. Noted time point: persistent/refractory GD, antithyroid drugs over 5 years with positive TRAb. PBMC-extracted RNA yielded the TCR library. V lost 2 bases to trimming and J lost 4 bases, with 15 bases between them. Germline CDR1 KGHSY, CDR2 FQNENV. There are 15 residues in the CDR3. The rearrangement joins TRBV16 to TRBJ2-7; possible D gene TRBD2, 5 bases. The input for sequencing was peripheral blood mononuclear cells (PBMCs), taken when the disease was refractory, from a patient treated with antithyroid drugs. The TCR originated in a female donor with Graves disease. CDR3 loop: CASSQMGVGRYEQYF. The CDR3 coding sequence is TGTGCCAGCAGCCAAATGGGAGTGGGTCGGTACGAGCAGTACTTC. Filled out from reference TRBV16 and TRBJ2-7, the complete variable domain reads GEEVAQTPKHLVRGEGQKAKLYCAPIKGHSYVFWYQQVLKNEFKFLISFQNENVFDETGMPKERFSAKCLPNSPCSLEIQATKLEDSAVYFCASSQMGVGRYEQYFGPGTRLTVT.